The rows below give T cell receptor beta chains drawn from one sample of a study of cytomegalovirus exposure and HLA in healthy donors. Sequencing used immunoSEQ multiplex PCR; TCRdb keeps in-frame clones, though not all of them. The data show about 130,000 clones, with 89% seen just once and about 1.2% held by the top ten. Sequencing input: PBMCs. These receptors came from a woman under 30 in good health and CMV-seronegative. The CDR3 runs from the conserved cysteine through the conserved F or W. A D gene is named only where the DNA matches it firmly. Clone size appears in some rows only: once, few, many, or a class for an expanded clone.

TRBD1,-,TRBV5-1,17,CASSLGPETGGQNEQFF
TRBD2,-,TRBV11-2,17,CASSDPLARGNQETQYF
-,-,TRBV6-1,19,CASSAAITSSGSYNSPLHF
TRBD2,-,TRBV15,16,CATSRGDSGGAGELFF
TRBD2,-,TRBV7-2,15,CASSLRGGRGETQYF
-,-,TRBV13,14,CASSLETGASPLHF
TRBD1,-,TRBV5-1,17,CASSLVGGTGYTDTQYF
-,-,TRBV6-5,15,CASSYTLTESYEQYF
-,medium-sized,TRBV6-4,13,CASSDSDRETQYF
-,-,TRBV19,14,CASTARRRDTEAFF
TRBD2,-,TRBV4-1,18,CASSPRLAGGPSSYEQYF
TRBD1,-,TRBV5-8,16,CASSWRLGQGNEKLFF
TRBD1,-,TRBV19,16,CASNQRLGTGVDGYTF
TRBD1,-,TRBV5-1,16,CASSPTETGKNYGYTF
-,-,TRBV6-1,14,CASRVTGGAGELFF
-,once,TRBV6-5,13,CASSEAPLYEQYF
-,-,TRBV5-1,13,CASSFPGTGELFF
-,-,TRBV6-4,16,CASSRDGGFSYNEQFF
TRBD1,once,TRBV6-5,16,CASSYQAGGLVDEQFF
TRBD1,-,TRBV5-1,15,CATHVPGQGNTEAFF
-,few,TRBV10-2,13,CASSDDRSYGYTF
TRBD1,once,TRBV6-1,14,CASSEWGTVYEQYF
-,once,TRBV6-5,12,CASSRRGDTIYF
-,few,TRBV6-6,11,CASSRAPEAFF